A selection of T cell receptor beta chains follows, all from one sample in a study of vaccination and CD4 T cells after COVID-19. Their specific antigens are unknown. TCRdb passed the PCR reads through MiXCR, listing each CDR3 protein once. The data show approximately 20,000 distinct CDR3 sequences, under 55% seen once. The sequencing input was CD4+ T cells from blood, cultured in vitro. These receptors were obtained from a human donor who had recovered from COVID-19. CDR3s include the opening cysteine and the closing phenylalanine or tryptophan. Each record gives: clone size, D gene, J gene, V gene, CDR3 protein, CDR3 DNA. The D gene is left open where the match is weak. Not all rows give a size; the values are once, few, many and, for expanded clones, a class.

clone_size: once; d_call: TRBD1; j_call: TRBJ1-2; v_call: TRBV7-2; cdr3_aa: CASSLAIGQGGGYTF; cdr3_nt: TGTGCCAGCAGCTTAGCAATAGGACAGGGGGGAGGCTACACCTTC
clone_size: once; d_call: TRBD1; j_call: TRBJ2-5; v_call: TRBV12-3/TRBV12-4; cdr3_aa: CASSPSGKGAQETQYF; cdr3_nt: TGTGCCAGCAGTCCGTCAGGGAAGGGGGCCCAAGAGACCCAGTACTTC
clone_size: NA; d_call: NA; j_call: TRBJ1-2; v_call: TRBV6-5; cdr3_aa: CASSYPTVNYGYTF; cdr3_nt: TGTGCCAGCAGTTACCCGACAGTTAACTATGGCTACACCTTC
clone_size: NA; d_call: TRBD2; j_call: TRBJ2-1; v_call: TRBV20-1; cdr3_aa: CSAIPGLAGVYNEQFF; cdr3_nt: TGCAGTGCCATCCCCGGGTTAGCGGGGGTATACAATGAGCAGTTCTTC
clone_size: NA; d_call: NA; j_call: TRBJ2-4; v_call: TRBV20-1; cdr3_aa: CSASGPENIQYF; cdr3_nt: TGCAGTGCTTCGGGACCGGAAAACATTCAGTACTTC
clone_size: NA; d_call: NA; j_call: TRBJ2-1; v_call: TRBV20-1; cdr3_aa: CSTVRERAYNEQFF; cdr3_nt: TGCAGTACAGTAAGGGAGCGGGCCTACAATGAGCAGTTCTTC
clone_size: NA; d_call: NA; j_call: TRBJ1-5; v_call: TRBV19; cdr3_aa: CASSIGRAGGNQPQHF; cdr3_nt: TGTGCCAGTAGTATTGGCAGGGCAGGAGGAAATCAGCCCCAGCATTTT
clone_size: few; d_call: NA; j_call: TRBJ1-6; v_call: TRBV6-1; cdr3_aa: CASSRGRSSYNSPLHF; cdr3_nt: TGTGCCAGCAGCCGTGGGAGAAGCTCCTATAATTCACCCCTCCACTTT
clone_size: NA; d_call: TRBD1; j_call: TRBJ1-2; v_call: TRBV7-8; cdr3_aa: CASSLGTASPYGYTF; cdr3_nt: TGTGCCAGCAGCCTGGGGACAGCCAGCCCTTATGGCTACACCTTC
clone_size: NA; d_call: NA; j_call: TRBJ1-2; v_call: TRBV7-2; cdr3_aa: CASSPGGGYGYTF; cdr3_nt: TGTGCCAGCAGCCCGGGCGGCGGCTATGGCTACACCTTC
clone_size: NA; d_call: TRBD1; j_call: TRBJ2-5; v_call: TRBV11-3; cdr3_aa: CASSTHRQGTMETQYF; cdr3_nt: TGTGCCAGCAGCACCCACCGACAGGGAACGATGGAGACCCAGTACTTC
clone_size: NA; d_call: NA; j_call: TRBJ2-1; v_call: TRBV2; cdr3_aa: CASSEAGGTFYNEQFF; cdr3_nt: TGTGCCAGCAGTGAAGCTGGGGGGACCTTCTACAATGAGCAGTTCTTC
clone_size: NA; d_call: NA; j_call: TRBJ1-1; v_call: TRBV28; cdr3_aa: CASNPQESLNTEAFF; cdr3_nt: TGTGCCAGCAACCCTCAGGAGTCCTTGAACACTGAAGCTTTCTTT
clone_size: once; d_call: TRBD1; j_call: TRBJ1-5; v_call: TRBV12-5; cdr3_aa: CASGGDRASNQPQHF; cdr3_nt: TGTGCTAGTGGTGGAGACAGGGCGAGCAATCAGCCCCAGCATTTT
clone_size: few; d_call: NA; j_call: TRBJ1-1; v_call: TRBV6-1; cdr3_aa: CASSEGTNTEAFF; cdr3_nt: TGTGCCAGCAGTGAAGGGACCAACACTGAAGCTTTCTTT
clone_size: NA; d_call: TRBD1; j_call: TRBJ2-7; v_call: TRBV7-9; cdr3_aa: CASSLEGASEQYF; cdr3_nt: TGTGCCAGCAGCTTAGAGGGGGCAAGCGAGCAGTACTTC
clone_size: few; d_call: NA; j_call: TRBJ1-1; v_call: TRBV19; cdr3_aa: CASTLARGSEAFF; cdr3_nt: TGTGCCAGTACCCTGGCCAGGGGCTCTGAAGCTTTCTTT
clone_size: few; d_call: NA; j_call: TRBJ1-1; v_call: TRBV6-1; cdr3_aa: CASSPLRGGGAFF; cdr3_nt: TGTGCCAGCAGCCCCTTGAGGGGAGGGGGAGCTTTCTTT
clone_size: NA; d_call: NA; j_call: TRBJ2-5; v_call: TRBV4-3; cdr3_aa: CASSQEYRVEETQYF; cdr3_nt: TGCGCCAGCAGCCAAGAGTATAGGGTAGAAGAGACCCAGTACTTC
clone_size: NA; d_call: NA; j_call: TRBJ2-1; v_call: TRBV11-3; cdr3_aa: CASSLEDFNNEQFF; cdr3_nt: TGTGCCAGCAGCTTAGAGGACTTTAACAATGAGCAGTTCTTC
clone_size: NA; d_call: TRBD1; j_call: TRBJ1-5; v_call: TRBV6-1; cdr3_aa: CASRVWGSGDRGRGSNQPQHF; cdr3_nt: TGTGCCAGCAGGGTCTGGGGATCGGGGGACAGGGGGCGTGGAAGCAATCAGCCCCAGCATTTT
clone_size: NA; d_call: TRBD1; j_call: TRBJ2-1; v_call: TRBV2; cdr3_aa: CASRPRDREFF; cdr3_nt: TGTGCCAGCAGACCCCGGGACAGGGAGTTCTTC
clone_size: NA; d_call: TRBD1; j_call: TRBJ1-5; v_call: TRBV19; cdr3_aa: CASSLRQGAPGQPQHF; cdr3_nt: TGTGCCAGTAGTCTAAGACAGGGGGCGCCAGGTCAGCCCCAGCATTTT
clone_size: NA; d_call: NA; j_call: TRBJ1-2; v_call: TRBV21-1; cdr3_aa: CASTNQTSMYLCASGGDGYTF; cdr3_nt: NA